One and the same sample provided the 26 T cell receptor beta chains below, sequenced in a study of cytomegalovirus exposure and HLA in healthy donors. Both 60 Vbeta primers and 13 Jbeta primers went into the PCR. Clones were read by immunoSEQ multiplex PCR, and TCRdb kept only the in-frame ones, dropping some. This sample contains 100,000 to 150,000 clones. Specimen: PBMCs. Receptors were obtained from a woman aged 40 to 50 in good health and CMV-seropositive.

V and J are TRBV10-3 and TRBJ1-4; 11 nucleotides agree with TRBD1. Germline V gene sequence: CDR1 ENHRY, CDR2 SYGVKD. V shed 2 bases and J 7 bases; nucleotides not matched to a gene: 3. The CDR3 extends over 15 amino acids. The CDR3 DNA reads TGTGCCATCAGTGAGGCGGGGACAGGGGGTGAAAAACTGTTTTTT. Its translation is CAISEAGTGGEKLFF.

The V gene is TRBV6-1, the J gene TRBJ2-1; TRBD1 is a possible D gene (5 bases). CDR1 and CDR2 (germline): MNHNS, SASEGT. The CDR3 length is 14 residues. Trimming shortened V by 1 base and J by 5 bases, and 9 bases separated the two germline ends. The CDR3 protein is CASSEGAGHNEQFF. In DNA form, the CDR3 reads TGTGCCAGCAGTGAAGGAGCAGGGCACAATGAGCAGTTCTTC.

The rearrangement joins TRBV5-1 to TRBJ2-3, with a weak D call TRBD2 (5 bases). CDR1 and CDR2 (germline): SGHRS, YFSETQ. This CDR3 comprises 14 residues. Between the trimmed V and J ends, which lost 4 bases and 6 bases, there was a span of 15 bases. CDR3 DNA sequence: TGCGCCAGCAGCGGGGATGAGGGAGCGGATACGCAGTATTTT. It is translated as CASSGDEGADTQYF.

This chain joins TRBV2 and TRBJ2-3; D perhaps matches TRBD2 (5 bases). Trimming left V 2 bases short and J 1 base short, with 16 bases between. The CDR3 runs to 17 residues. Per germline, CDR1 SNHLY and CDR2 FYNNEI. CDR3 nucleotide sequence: TGTGCCAGCAGTGAAATCTTTTTGGTTAGCGGCACAGATACGCAGTATTTT. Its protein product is CASSEIFLVSGTDTQYF.

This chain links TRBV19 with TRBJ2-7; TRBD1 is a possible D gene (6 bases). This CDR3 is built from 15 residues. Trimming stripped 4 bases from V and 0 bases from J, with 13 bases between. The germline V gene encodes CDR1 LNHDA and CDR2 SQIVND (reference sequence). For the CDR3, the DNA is TGTGCCAGTAGTACTCGGGACACTGCCTCCTACGAGCAGTACTTC. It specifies CASSTRDTASYEQYF.

CDR3 region: CASSPTGYTEAFF. The CDR3 DNA reads as TGTGCCAGCAGCCCCACAGGGTACACTGAAGCTTTCTTT. The chain is built from TRBV9 and TRBJ1-1, with D possibly being TRBD1 (6 bases). V dropped 4 bases and J dropped 3 bases, with 10 bases sitting between them. The CDR3 covers 13 residues. The germline V gene has CDR1 SGDLS and CDR2 YYNGEE.

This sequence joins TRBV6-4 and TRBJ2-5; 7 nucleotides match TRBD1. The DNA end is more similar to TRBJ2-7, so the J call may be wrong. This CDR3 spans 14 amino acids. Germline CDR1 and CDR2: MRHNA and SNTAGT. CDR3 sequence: CASRDMTGTYEQYF. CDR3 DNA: TGTGCCAGCAGGGATATGACAGGGACCTACGAGCAGTACTTC.

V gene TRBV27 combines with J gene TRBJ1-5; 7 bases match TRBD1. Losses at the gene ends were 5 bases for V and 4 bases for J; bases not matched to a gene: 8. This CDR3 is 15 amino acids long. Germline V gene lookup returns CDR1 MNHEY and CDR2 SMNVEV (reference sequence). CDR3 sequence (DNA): TGTGCCAGCAGTACCGACAGGGAAGCAAATCAGCCCCAGCATTTT. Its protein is CASSTDREANQPQHF.

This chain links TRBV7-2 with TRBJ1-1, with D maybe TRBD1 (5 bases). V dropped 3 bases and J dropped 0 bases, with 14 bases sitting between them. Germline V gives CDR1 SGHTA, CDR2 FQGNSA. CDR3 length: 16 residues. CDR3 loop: CASSFSGLLMNTEAFF. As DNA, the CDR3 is TGTGCCAGCAGCTTCTCAGGGCTCCTAATGAACACTGAAGCTTTCTTT.

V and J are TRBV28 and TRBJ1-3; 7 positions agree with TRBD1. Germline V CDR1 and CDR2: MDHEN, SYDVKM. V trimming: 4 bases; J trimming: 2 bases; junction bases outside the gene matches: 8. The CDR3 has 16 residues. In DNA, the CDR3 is TGTGCCAGCAGTTCCCGACAGGGAGCCCCTGGAAACACCATATATTTT. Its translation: CASSSRQGAPGNTIYF.

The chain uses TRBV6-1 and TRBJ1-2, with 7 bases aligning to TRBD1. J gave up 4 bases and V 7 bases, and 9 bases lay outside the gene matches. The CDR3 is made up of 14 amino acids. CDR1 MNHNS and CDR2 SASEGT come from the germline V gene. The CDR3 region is CASNRQGPAYGYTF. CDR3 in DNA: TGTGCCAGCAACCGACAGGGACCAGCCTATGGCTACACCTTC.

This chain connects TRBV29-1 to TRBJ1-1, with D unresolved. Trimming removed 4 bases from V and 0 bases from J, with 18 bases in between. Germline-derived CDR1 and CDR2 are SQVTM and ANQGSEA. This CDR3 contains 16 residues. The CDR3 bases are TGCAGCGTTGCTTGGCCGGGATGGAGCATGAACACTGAAGCTTTCTTT. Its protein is CSVAWPGWSMNTEAFF.

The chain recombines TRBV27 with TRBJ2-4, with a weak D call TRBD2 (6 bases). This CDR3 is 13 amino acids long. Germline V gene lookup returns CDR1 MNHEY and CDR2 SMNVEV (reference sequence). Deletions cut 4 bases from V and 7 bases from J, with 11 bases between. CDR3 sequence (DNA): TGTGCCAGCAGTTCGGCTAGCGTTAACATTCAGTACTTC. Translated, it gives CASSSASVNIQYF.

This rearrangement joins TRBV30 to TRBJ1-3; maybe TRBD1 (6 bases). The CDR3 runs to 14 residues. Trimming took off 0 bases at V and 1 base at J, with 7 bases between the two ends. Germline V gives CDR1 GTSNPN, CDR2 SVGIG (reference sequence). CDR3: CAWSVTGSGNTIYF. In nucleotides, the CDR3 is TGTGCCTGGAGTGTAACAGGGTCTGGAAACACCATATATTTT. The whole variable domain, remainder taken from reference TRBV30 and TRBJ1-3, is SQTIHQWPATLVQPVGSPLSLECTVEGTSNPNLYWYRQAAGRGLQLLFYSVGIGQISSEVPQNLSASRPQDRQFILSSKKLLLSDSGFYLCAWSVTGSGNTIYFGEGSWLTVV.

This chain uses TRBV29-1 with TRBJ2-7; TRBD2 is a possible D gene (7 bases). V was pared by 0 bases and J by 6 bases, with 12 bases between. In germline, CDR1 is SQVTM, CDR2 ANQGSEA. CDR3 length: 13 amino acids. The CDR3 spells CSVEEGGGGEQYF. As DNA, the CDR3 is TGCAGCGTTGAAGAAGGCGGGGGCGGCGAGCAGTACTTC.

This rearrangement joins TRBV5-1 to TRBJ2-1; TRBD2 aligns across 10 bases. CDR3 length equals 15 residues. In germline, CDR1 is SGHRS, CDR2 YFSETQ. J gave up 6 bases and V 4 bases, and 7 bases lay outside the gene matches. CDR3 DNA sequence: TGCGCCAGCAGCCCACTAGCGGGACCTACCAATGAGCAGTTCTTC. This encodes CASSPLAGPTNEQFF.

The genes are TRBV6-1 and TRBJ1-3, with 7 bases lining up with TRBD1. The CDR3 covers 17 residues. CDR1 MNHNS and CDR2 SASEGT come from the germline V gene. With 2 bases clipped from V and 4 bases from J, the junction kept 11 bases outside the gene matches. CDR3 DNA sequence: TGTGCCAGCAGTGAATCTAGGGGGCAGACGGGAGGAAACACCATATATTTT. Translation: CASSESRGQTGGNTIYF.

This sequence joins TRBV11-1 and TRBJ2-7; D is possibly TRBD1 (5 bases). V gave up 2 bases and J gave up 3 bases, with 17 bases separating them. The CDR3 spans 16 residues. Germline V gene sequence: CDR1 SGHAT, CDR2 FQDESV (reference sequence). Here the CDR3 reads CASSLSTGPHLYEQYF. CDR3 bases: TGTGCCAGCAGCTTATCTACAGGCCCACACCTCTACGAGCAGTACTTC.

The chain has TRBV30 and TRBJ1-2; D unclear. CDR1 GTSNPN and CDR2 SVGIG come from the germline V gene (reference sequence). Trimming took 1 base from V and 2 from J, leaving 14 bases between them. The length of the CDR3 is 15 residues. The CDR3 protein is CAWSGPREGNYGYTF. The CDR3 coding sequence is TGTGCCTGGAGTGGGCCGAGGGAGGGCAACTATGGCTACACCTTC.

CDR3 sequence reads: CASSAPGQLYGYTF. CDR3 nucleotides: TGTGCCAGCAGTGCCCCGGGACAGCTCTATGGCTACACCTTC. V is TRBV25-1 and J is TRBJ1-2; TRBD1 matches at 7 bases. The germline V gene has CDR1 MGHDK and CDR2 SYGVNS. V trimming: 4 bases; J trimming: 4 bases; junction bases outside the gene matches: 6. This CDR3 has 14 amino acids.

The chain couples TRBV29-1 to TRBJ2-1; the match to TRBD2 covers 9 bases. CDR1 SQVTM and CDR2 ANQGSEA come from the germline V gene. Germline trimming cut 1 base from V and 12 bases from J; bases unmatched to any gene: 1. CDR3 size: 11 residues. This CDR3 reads CSVEGTSVQFF. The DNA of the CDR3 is TGCAGCGTTGAAGGGACTAGCGTGCAGTTCTTC.

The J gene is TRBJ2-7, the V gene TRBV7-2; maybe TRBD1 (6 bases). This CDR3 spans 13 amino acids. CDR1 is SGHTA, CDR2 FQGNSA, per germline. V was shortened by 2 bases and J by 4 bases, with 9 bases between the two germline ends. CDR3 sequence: CASSLQGNYEQYF. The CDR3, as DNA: TGTGCCAGCAGCTTACAGGGGAATTACGAGCAGTACTTC.

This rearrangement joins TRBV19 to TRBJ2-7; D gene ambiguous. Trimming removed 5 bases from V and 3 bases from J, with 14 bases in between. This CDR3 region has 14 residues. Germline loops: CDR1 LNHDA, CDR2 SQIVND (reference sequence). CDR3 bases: TGTGCCAGTAGTCTTTACATGGAGAGCTACGAGCAGTACTTC. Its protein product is CASSLYMESYEQYF.

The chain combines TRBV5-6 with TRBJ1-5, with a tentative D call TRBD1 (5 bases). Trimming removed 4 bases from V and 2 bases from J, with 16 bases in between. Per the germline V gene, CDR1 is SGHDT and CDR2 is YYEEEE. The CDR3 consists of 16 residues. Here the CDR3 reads CASSRRGPSGNQPQHF. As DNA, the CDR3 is TGTGCCAGCAGCCGAAGGGGCCCCTCGGGCAATCAGCCCCAGCATTTT.

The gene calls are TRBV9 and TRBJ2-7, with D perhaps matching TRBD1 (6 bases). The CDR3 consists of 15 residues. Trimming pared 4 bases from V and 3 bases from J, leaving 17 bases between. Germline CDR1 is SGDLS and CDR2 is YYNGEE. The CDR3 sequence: CASSPSSGGRYEQYF. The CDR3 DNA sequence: TGTGCCAGCAGCCCCTCCTCTGGGGGCCGCTACGAGCAGTACTTC.

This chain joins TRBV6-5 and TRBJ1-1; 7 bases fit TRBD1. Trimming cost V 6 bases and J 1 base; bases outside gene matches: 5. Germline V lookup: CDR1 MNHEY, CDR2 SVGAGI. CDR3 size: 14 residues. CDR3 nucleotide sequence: TGTGCCAGCAGGGTTGGACAGGCGAACACTGAAGCTTTCTTT. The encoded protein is CASRVGQANTEAFF.